The source of this T cell receptor beta chain is a study of cytomegalovirus exposure and HLA in healthy donors. Study outcomes and limitations: Across donors, presence/absence analyses took sequencing depth to be roughly uniform. 150 to 200 TCR beta chains were listed as cytomegalovirus-associated. Earlier results showed most TCR beta V segments being productive about 87% or about 30% of the time.

CDR1 is SGHVS, CDR2 FQNEAQ, per germline. This CDR3 comprises 13 residues. The V end was cut by 6 bases, the J end by 2 bases, with 10 bases between. A note on this clone: The antigen is undetermined.

13 Jbeta primers and 60 Vbeta primers were used for the PCR. Libraries were prepared by immunoSEQ multiplex PCR; TCRdb keeps only in-frame clonotypes and omits some of them. The sample contains approximately 190,000 clones, 70% to 85% of which appear only once. V gene TRBV7-8 combines with J gene TRBJ1-2, with unresolved D. Input material: PBMCs. This clonotype originated in a man aged 35-49 years in good health and CMV-seropositive. The CDR3 spells CASSRVRNYGYTF. Written as DNA, the CDR3 is TGTGCCAGCAGTCGAGTACGGAACTATGGCTACACCTTC.